This T cell receptor beta chain was documented in a study of blood T cell repertoires in COVID-19. Across the study: Nucleic acid was either cDNA or gDNA, and it came from T cells, B-cell-depleted T cells, or PBMCs.

Original analysis: Amplification of reference gene primers provided the estimated nucleated cell counts. TCRdb's copy holds only in-frame clones and misses some; the assay was immunoSEQ multiplex PCR. The DNA gave D and trimming, while V, J and clone size come from that table. The profile shows 400,000 to 500,000 clones, approximately 87% of them singletons. Two negative PCRs, clearance, or symptom resolution had been documented for recovered Cohort 3 donors. Sequencing was carried out using PBMCs or T cells enriched from blood (not recorded which). This receptor was obtained from a woman between 35 and 50 years old who had recovered from COVID-19.

Written as DNA, the CDR3 is TGTGCCAGCAGTTATTTAACTGGACAGGGTGAAGCTTTCTTT. Its translation is CASSYLTGQGEAFF. The chain carries TRBV6-2 or TRBV6-3 and TRBJ1-1, with TRBD1 matching over 8 bases. V shed 3 bases and J 7 bases; nucleotides not matched to a gene: 7. The CDR3 has 14 amino acids. Germline CDR1 is MNHEY and CDR2 is SVGEGT.